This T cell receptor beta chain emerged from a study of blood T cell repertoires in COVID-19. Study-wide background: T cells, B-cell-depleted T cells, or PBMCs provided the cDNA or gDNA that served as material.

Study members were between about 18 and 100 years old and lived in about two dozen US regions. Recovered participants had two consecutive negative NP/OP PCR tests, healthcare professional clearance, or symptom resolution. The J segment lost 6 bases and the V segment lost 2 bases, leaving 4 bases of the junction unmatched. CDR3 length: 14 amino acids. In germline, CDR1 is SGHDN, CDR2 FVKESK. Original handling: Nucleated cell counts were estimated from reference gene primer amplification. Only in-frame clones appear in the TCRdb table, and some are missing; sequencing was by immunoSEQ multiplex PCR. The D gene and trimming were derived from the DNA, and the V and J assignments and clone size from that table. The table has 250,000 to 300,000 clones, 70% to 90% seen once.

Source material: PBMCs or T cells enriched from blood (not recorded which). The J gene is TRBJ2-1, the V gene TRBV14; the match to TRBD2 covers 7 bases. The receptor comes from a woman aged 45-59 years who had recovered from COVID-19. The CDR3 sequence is CASSQRLASNEQFF. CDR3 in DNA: TGTGCCAGCAGCCAAAGACTAGCCTCCAATGAGCAGTTCTTC.